This section outlines one T cell receptor beta chain sequence together with its context. The antigen remains unidentified. This may come from a read error, since a much larger clone is one base off. A lack of ophthalmopathy progression within 18 months defined stable Graves' hyperthyroidism. This sample stems from a study of T cells in Graves' hyperthyroidism and ophthalmopathy. Germline loops: CDR1 MNHEY, CDR2 SMNVEV (reference sequence). CDR3 size: 12 residues. Amplification yielded TCR beta CDR3 regions, with RNA transcripts as the source. HTBI primers drove first-round RT-PCR of the TCR CDR3. One entry per CDR3 protein, called by TCRdb with MiXCR from the multiplex PCR reads. The sample includes nearly 750,000 distinct CDR3 sequences, approximately 36% seen only once; the top ten take roughly 30%. Notes on the study in general: A median around 6.8 months before onset, the model predicted ophthalmopathy. A 13 V-J model separated ophthalmopathy from stable hyperthyroidism. Clonotypes that were expanded in thyroid above 0.001 mostly appeared in blood too.

V gene TRBV27 combines with J gene TRBJ1-5; D is perhaps TRBD1 (6 bases). Sequencing was done on a sample of blood. The receptor was derived from a woman aged 40 to 49 with Graves' hyperthyroidism. The CDR3 spells CTSSSLGAVEHF. In nucleotides, the CDR3 is TGTACCAGCAGCTCCTTGGGGGCAGTCGAGCATTTT.